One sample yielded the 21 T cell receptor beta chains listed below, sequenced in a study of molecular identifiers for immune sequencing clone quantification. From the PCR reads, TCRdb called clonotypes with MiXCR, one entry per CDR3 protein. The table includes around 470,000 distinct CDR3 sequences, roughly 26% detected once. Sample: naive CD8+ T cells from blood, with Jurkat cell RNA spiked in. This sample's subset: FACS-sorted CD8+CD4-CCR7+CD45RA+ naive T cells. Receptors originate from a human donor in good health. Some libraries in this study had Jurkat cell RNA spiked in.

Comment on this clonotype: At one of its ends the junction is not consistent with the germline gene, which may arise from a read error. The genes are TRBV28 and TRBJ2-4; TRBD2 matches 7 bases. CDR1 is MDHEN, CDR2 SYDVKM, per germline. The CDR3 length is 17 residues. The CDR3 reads CASSLYASGVVKNIRYF. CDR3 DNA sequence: TGTGCCAGCAGTTTATATGCCAGCGGGGTGGTCAAAAACATTCGGTACTTC.

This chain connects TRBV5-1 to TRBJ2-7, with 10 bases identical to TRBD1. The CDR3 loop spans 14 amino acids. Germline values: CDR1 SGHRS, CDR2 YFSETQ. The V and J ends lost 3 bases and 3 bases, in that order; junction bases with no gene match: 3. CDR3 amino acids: CASSWTGGVYEQYF. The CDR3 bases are TGCGCCAGCAGCTGGACAGGGGGGGTCTACGAGCAGTACTTC.

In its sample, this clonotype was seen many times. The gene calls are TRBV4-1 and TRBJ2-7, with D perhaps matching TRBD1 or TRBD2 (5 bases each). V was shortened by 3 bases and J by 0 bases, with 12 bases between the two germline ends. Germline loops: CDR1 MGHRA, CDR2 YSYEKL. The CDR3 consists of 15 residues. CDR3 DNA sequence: TGCGCCAGCAGCCACGGGACGTCAAGCTCCTACGAGCAGTACTTC. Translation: CASSHGTSSSYEQYF.

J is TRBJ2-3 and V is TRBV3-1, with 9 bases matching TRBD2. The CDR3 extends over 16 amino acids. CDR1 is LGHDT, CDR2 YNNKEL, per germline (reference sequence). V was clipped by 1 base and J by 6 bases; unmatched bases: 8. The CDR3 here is CASSQVPGLAPDTQYF. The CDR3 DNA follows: TGTGCCAGCAGCCAAGTCCCAGGACTAGCGCCTGATACGCAGTATTTT.

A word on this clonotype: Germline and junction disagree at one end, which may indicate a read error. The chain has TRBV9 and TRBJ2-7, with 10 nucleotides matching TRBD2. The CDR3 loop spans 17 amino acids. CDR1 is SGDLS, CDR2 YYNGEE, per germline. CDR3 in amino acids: CASSDNPGLAVSYGQYF. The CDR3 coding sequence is TGTGCCAGCAGCGATAACCCTGGACTAGCGGTATCCTACGGGCAGTACTTC.

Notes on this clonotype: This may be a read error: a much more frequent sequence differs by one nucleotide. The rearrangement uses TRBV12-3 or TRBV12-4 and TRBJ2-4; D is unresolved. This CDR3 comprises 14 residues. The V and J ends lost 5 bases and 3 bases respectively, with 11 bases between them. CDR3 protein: CASSRAGDKNIQYF. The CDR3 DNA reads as TGTGCCAGCAGTCGGGCAGGAGACAAAAACATTCAGTACTTC.

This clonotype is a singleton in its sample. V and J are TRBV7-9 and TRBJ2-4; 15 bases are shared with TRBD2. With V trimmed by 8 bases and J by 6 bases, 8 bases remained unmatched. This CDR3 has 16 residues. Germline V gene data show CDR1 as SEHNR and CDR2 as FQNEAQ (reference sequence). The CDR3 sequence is CASRSRTSGGGNIQYF. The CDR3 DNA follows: TGTGCCAGCCGCTCCCGGACTAGCGGGGGGGGAAACATTCAGTACTTC.

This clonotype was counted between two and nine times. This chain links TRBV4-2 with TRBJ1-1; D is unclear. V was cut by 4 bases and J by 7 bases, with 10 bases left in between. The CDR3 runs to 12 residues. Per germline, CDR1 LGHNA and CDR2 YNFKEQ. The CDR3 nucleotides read TGTGCCAGCAGCCCCTCCGGGTATGAAGCTTTCTTT. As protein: CASSPSGYEAFF.

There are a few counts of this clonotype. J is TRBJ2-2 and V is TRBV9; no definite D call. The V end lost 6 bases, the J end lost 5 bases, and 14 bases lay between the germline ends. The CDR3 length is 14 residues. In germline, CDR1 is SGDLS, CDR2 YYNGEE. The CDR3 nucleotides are TGTGCCAGCACAACCGCGCTAGAGACCGGGGAGCTGTTTTTT. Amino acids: CASTTALETGELFF.

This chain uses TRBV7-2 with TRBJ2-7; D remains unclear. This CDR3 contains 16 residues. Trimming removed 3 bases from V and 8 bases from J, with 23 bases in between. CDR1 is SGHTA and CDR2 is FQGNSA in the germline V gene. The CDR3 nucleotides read TGTGCCAGCAGCTTGTCCCCCCCTGGGGAACTCCCCAAGCAGTACTTC. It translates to CASSLSPPGELPKQYF.

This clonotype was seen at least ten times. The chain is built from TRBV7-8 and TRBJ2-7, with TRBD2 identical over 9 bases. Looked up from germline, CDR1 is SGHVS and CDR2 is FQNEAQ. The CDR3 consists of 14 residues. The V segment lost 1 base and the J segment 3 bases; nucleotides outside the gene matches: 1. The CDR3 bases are TGTGCCAGCAGCTTAGATAGCGGGGGCTACGAGCAGTACTTC. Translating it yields CASSLDSGGYEQYF.

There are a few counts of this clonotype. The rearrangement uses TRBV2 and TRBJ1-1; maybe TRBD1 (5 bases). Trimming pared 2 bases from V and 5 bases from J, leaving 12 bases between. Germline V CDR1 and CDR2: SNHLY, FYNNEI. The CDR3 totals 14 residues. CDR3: CASSETGLGTEAFF. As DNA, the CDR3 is TGTGCCAGCAGTGAAACGGGACTGGGGACTGAAGCTTTCTTT.

The CDR3 DNA reads TGTGCCAGCTCACCACAGGACAGCTCCTACGAGCAGTACTTC. Its protein is CASSPQDSSYEQYF. V and J are TRBV18 and TRBJ2-7, with D perhaps TRBD1 (6 bases). V lost 1 base and J lost 0, with 7 bases in between. The CDR3 has 14 amino acids. Germline V CDR1 and CDR2: KGHSH, LQKENI.

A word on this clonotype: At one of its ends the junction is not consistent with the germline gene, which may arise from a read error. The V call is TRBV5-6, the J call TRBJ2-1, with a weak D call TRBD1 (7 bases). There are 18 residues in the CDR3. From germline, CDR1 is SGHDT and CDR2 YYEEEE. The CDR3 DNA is TGTGCCAGCTGCTTTAGTTTCGGCGCGGGACAGACCTACAATGAGCAGTTCTTC. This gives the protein CASCFSFGAGQTYNEQFF.

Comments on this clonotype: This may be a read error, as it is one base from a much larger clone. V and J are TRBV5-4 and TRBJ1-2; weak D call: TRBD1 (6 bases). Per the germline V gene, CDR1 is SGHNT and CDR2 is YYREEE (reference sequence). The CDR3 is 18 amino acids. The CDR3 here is CASSPVGTGRTGNYGHTF. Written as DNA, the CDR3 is TGTGCCAGCAGCCCCGTGGGTACAGGGAGGACCGGCAACTATGGCCACACCTTC. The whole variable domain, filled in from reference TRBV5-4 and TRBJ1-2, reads ETGVTQSPTHLIKTRGQQVTLRCSSQSGHNTVSWYQQALGQGPQFIFQYYREEENGRGNFPPRFSGLQFPNYSSELNVNALELDDSALYLCASSPVGTGRTGNYGHTFGSGTRLTVV.

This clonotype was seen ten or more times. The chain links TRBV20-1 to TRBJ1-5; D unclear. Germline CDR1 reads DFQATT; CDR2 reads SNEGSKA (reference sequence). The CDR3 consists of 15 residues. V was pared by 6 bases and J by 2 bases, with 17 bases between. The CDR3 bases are TGCAGTGCGGCCATTCAAGGTACGGGCAATCAGCCCCAGCATTTT. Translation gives CSAAIQGTGNQPQHF.

The CDR3 nucleotides are TGCGCCAGCAGCCAACAATATCTGGGACAGTCTGGGGGAAACGCTGAAGCTTTCTTT. The encoded protein is CASSQQYLGQSGGNAEAFF. The chain employs TRBV4-3 and TRBJ1-1; 7 bases are a match to TRBD1. The CDR3 covers 19 residues. J was trimmed by 6 bases and V by 2 bases; bases with no gene match: 21. Germline assignment: CDR1 LGHNA and CDR2 YSLEER.

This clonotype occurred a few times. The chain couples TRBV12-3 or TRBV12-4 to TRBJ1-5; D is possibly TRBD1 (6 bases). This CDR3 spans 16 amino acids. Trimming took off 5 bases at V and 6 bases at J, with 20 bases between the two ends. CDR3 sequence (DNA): TGTGCCAGCAGTCGCTCAAGGGAGGGAGGGGGTCAGCCCCAGCATTTT. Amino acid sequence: CASSRSREGGGQPQHF.

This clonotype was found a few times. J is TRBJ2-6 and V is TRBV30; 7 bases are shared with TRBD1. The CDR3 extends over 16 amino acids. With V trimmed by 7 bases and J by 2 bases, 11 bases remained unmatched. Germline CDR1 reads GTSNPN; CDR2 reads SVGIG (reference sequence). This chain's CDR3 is CASPRQGVAGANVLTF. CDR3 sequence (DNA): TGTGCCTCCCCGCGACAGGGCGTAGCTGGGGCCAACGTCCTGACTTTC.

The CDR3 loop reads CASSPPGRSRGGDHNEQFF. The CDR3 DNA follows: TGTGCCAGCTCACCACCCGGGCGCAGTAGAGGGGGGGACCACAATGAGCAGTTCTTC. V usage is TRBV18 and J usage is TRBJ2-1, with D possibly being TRBD2 (7 bases). The CDR3 has 19 amino acids. Trimming left V 0 bases short and J 5 bases short, with 23 bases between. Germline V gives CDR1 KGHSH, CDR2 LQKENI.

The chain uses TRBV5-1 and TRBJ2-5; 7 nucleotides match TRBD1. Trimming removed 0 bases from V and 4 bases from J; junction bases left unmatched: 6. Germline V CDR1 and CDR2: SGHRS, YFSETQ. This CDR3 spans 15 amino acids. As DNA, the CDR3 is TGCGCCAGCAGCTTGGGTCAGGGGGAGAGAGAGACCCAGTACTTC. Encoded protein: CASSLGQGERETQYF.